The clone carrying this T cell receptor (beta chain) was observed at least ten times. The antigen is undetermined. This specimen comes from a study of T cells in Graves' hyperthyroidism and ophthalmopathy. 10 ml of fresh peripheral blood supplied the PBMCs. RNA transcripts yielded amplified TCR beta CDR3 regions. When the TCR CDR3 underwent first-round RT-PCR, the HTBI primer set was used. TCRdb re-called the multiplex PCR reads through MiXCR, storing one row per CDR3 protein. Among roughly 750,000 distinct CDR3 sequences, around 17% were seen once, and the ten largest hold approximately 8%. The study's findings and limits: The authors' 13 V-J model separated ophthalmopathy from stable hyperthyroidism. Most thyroid clonotypes with frequency above 0.001 were detected in blood.

CDR3 length equals 12 residues. Germline V gene sequence: CDR1 MDHEN, CDR2 SYDVKM. V was pared by 4 bases and J by 3 bases, with 7 bases between. The sample taken for sequencing was blood. The origin of this receptor is a man between 18 and 29 years old with Graves' hyperthyroidism. This chain links TRBV28 with TRBJ2-7, with D unresolved. CDR3 sequence reads: CASSSSFYEQYF. The CDR3 DNA reads TGTGCCAGCAGTTCCAGTTTCTACGAGCAGTACTTC.